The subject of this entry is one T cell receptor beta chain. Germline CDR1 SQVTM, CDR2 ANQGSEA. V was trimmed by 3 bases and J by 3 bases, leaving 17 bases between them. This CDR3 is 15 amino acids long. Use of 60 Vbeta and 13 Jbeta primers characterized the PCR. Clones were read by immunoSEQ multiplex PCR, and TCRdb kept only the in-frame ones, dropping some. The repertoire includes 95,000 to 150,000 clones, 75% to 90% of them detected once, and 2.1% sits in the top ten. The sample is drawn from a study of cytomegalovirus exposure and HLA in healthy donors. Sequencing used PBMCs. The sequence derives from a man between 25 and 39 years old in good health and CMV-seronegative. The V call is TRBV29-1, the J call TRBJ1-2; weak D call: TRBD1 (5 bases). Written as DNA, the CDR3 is TGCAGCGTTGATAAGTGGGCAGGGCCTGACTATGGCTACACCTTC. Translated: CSVDKWAGPDYGYTF.